Shown below are 20 T cell receptor beta chains from a single sample sequenced in a study of metastatic and nonmetastatic thyroid tumors. Thyroid surgery had not been preceded by any treatment in any patient. From the PCR reads, TCRdb re-called clones with MiXCR. The sample includes about 11,000 clones, less than 50% of them seen just once. Source material: tumor tissue. The source of these receptors is a female donor with papillary thyroid cancer or a benign thyroid nodule (not recorded which). Some clones in this sample may be carry-over from other donors' samples.

This chain connects TRBV5-1 to TRBJ2-3, with TRBD1 as a possible D gene (6 bases). CDR1 SGHRS and CDR2 YFSETQ come from the germline V gene. The V end lost 3 bases, the J end lost 0 bases, and 11 bases lay between the germline ends. The CDR3 length is 15 residues. CDR3 region: CASSYREMSTDTQYF. The CDR3 DNA is TGCGCCAGCAGCTACAGGGAGATGAGCACAGATACGCAGTATTTT.

The chain joins TRBV28 to TRBJ1-2; weak D call: TRBD1 (6 bases). In germline, CDR1 is MDHEN, CDR2 SYDVKM. The CDR3 runs to 14 residues. V was trimmed by 6 bases and J by 5 bases, leaving 16 bases between them. CDR3 coding DNA: TGTGCCAGCAGCCCTGGGGGGGGGCTATATGGCTACACCTTC. This translates into CASSPGGGLYGYTF.

The chain employs TRBV6-1 and TRBJ1-3, with 7 bases aligning to TRBD1. The CDR3 is 14 residues long. After removal of 6 bases from V and 5 bases from J, the junction contained 7 bases not matched to a gene. Germline CDR1 MNHNS, CDR2 SASEGT. The CDR3 DNA follows: TGTGCCAGCAGGGAACAGGGGAGGCGAAACACCATATATTTT. Translated, it gives CASREQGRRNTIYF.

This sequence joins TRBV7-9 and TRBJ2-2, with D uncertain. The CDR3 covers 14 residues. V was cut by 1 base and J by 4 bases, with 7 bases left in between. Germline CDR1 and CDR2: SEHNR and FQNEAQ (reference sequence). The CDR3 DNA reads as TGTGCCAGCAGCTTAGAAGGCAGCACCGGGGAGCTGTTTTTT. Translation gives CASSLEGSTGELFF.

J is TRBJ2-6 and V is TRBV7-3; D is unresolved. V was shortened by 2 bases and J by 0 bases, with 5 bases between the two germline ends. Germline lookup yields CDR1 SGHTA and CDR2 FQGTGA. The CDR3 extends over 15 amino acids. CDR3 region: CASSLVGSGANVLTF. In DNA form, the CDR3 reads TGTGCCAGCAGCTTAGTGGGCTCTGGGGCCAACGTCCTGACTTTC.

This chain connects TRBV7-2 to TRBJ2-3; D may correspond to TRBD1 or TRBD2 (5 bases each). CDR3 length: 14 residues. The germline V gene encodes CDR1 SGHTA and CDR2 FQGNSA. The ends were cut back, 6 bases at V and 2 bases at J, with 12 bases in the middle. CDR3: CASRRPGPTDTQYF. The CDR3 region has the DNA TGTGCCAGCAGACGACCGGGACCCACAGATACGCAGTATTTT.

The chain has TRBV5-1 and TRBJ1-2, with D hard to call. V was pared by 0 bases and J by 2 bases, with 8 bases between. From germline, CDR1 is SGHRS and CDR2 YFSETQ. The CDR3 runs to 14 residues. The CDR3 region has the DNA TGCGCCAGCAGCTTGGCGCCAGACAACTATGGCTACACCTTC. Protein sequence: CASSLAPDNYGYTF.

The V gene is TRBV18, the J gene TRBJ2-5; no reliable D call. The germline gives CDR1 KGHSH, CDR2 LQKENI. The CDR3 consists of 14 residues. Between the trimmed V and J ends, which lost 0 bases and 3 bases, there was a span of 8 bases. CDR3 sequence: CASSPPNREETQYF. The CDR3 DNA sequence: TGTGCCAGCTCACCACCGAACCGGGAAGAGACCCAGTACTTC.

This clone was seen a handful of times. The genes are TRBV6-1 and TRBJ1-6, with D possibly matching TRBD1 (6 bases). This CDR3 contains 15 residues. The ends were cut back, 2 bases at V and 8 bases at J, with 13 bases in the middle. CDR1 is MNHNS, CDR2 SASEGT, per germline. The DNA for the CDR3 is TGTGCCAGCAGTGAATACGGTAGGGGGGATTCACCCCTCCACTTT. This encodes CASSEYGRGDSPLHF.

This clone was counted a few times. V and J are TRBV10-3 and TRBJ2-3, with TRBD2 matching over 7 bases. CDR1 and CDR2 from the germline V gene are ENHRY and SYGVKD. The V gene end was trimmed by 11 bases and the J gene end by 0 bases; junction bases not matched to a gene: 5. The CDR3 has 13 amino acids. The chain's CDR3 is CAGGVSSTDTQYF. DNA for the CDR3: TGTGCCGGGGGGGTTTCTAGCACAGATACGCAGTATTTT.

This chain connects TRBV20-1 to TRBJ2-3, with TRBD2 identical over 8 bases. The CDR3 has 16 residues. CDR1 is DFQATT, CDR2 SNEGSKA, per germline (reference sequence). V shed 5 bases, J shed 6 bases, and the junction held 16 bases outside the gene matches. This CDR3 is CSAPLRSGGRSDTQYF. The CDR3 DNA reads as TGCAGTGCTCCCCTACGGTCGGGCGGGAGGTCGGATACGCAGTATTTT.

A remark on this clone: This may be a read error, as it is one base from a much larger clone. Other DNA sequences from this sample encode an identical CDR3 as well. The chain carries TRBV18 and TRBJ2-5; D remains unclear. CDR1 KGHSH and CDR2 LQKENI come from the germline V gene. The CDR3 has 16 amino acids. The CDR3 protein is CASSPRGLADQETQYF. DNA for the CDR3: TGTGCCAGCTCACCTAGAGGCCTGGCTGACCAGGAGACCCAGTACTTC.

This clone was detected a few times. The chain recombines TRBV27 with TRBJ2-7; tentatively, D is TRBD1 or TRBD2 (5 bases each). CDR1 is MNHEY and CDR2 is SMNVEV in the germline V gene (reference sequence). Trimming left V 3 bases short and J 7 bases short, with 13 bases between. The CDR3 is made up of 13 amino acids. DNA of the CDR3: TGTGCCAGCAGTTTTGGGACGGGACGAGAGCAGTACTTC. Amino acid sequence: CASSFGTGREQYF.

The J gene is TRBJ1-2, the V gene TRBV20-1, with 7 bases lining up with TRBD1. J lost 2 bases, V lost 6 bases, and 3 bases had no gene match. This CDR3 has 12 amino acids. Germline loops: CDR1 DFQATT, CDR2 SNEGSKA (reference sequence). The CDR3: CSAKTGNYGYTF. The DNA for the CDR3 is TGCAGTGCAAAGACAGGGAACTATGGCTACACCTTC.

The CDR3 is CASSLVSRNGYTF. The DNA of the CDR3 is TGTGCCAGCAGCTTAGTCTCCAGGAACGGCTACACCTTC. The V gene is TRBV13, the J gene TRBJ1-2; D is unclear. The V end was cut by 1 base, the J end by 8 bases, with 11 bases between. The CDR3 contains 13 residues. Germline V gene lookup returns CDR1 PRHDT and CDR2 FYEKMQ (reference sequence).

This clone was counted at least ten times. The CDR3 region has the DNA TGTGCCAGCAGGTCGCTCGGGGGTTACGAGCAGTACTTC. Translation gives CASRSLGGYEQYF. The rearrangement uses TRBV6-5 and TRBJ2-7, with a weak D call TRBD2 (6 bases). This CDR3 spans 13 amino acids. The germline CDR1 and CDR2 sequences are MNHEY and SVGAGI. V gave up 6 bases and J gave up 4 bases, with 13 bases separating them.

This clone was seen more than once but under ten times. V gene TRBV6-2 or TRBV6-3 combines with J gene TRBJ1-2; weak D call: TRBD1 (5 bases). This CDR3 is 12 amino acids long. Trimming shortened V by 5 bases and J by 6 bases, and 10 bases separated the two germline ends. CDR1 MNHEY and CDR2 SVGEGT come from the germline V gene. CDR3 region: CASSQGLNGYTF. DNA for the CDR3: TGTGCCAGCAGTCAGGGATTGAATGGCTACACCTTC.

This clone was found a few times. The CDR3 coding sequence is TGTGCCAGCAGTTACAGGGGTGGAGGCACAGATACGCAGTATTTT. It encodes CASSYRGGGTDTQYF. The chain couples TRBV6-5 to TRBJ2-3, with a possible D match to TRBD1 (5 bases). CDR1 is MNHEY and CDR2 is SVGAGI in the germline V gene. Trimming stripped 2 bases from V and 1 base from J, with 10 bases between. This CDR3 region has 15 residues.

The chain links TRBV20-1 to TRBJ1-5, with a tentative D call TRBD1 (6 bases). Between the trimmed V and J ends, which lost 0 bases and 1 base, there was a span of 10 bases. The CDR3 loop spans 15 amino acids. Germline lookup yields CDR1 DFQATT and CDR2 SNEGSKA (reference sequence). This CDR3 reads CSARDGGASNQPQHF. The CDR3, as DNA: TGCAGTGCTAGAGATGGGGGGGCCAGCAATCAGCCCCAGCATTTT.

For this clone: One junction end disagrees with the germline gene, perhaps due to a read error. J is TRBJ2-3 and V is TRBV30; D uncertain. Germline CDR1 GTSNPN, CDR2 SVGIG (reference sequence). The CDR3 loop spans 8 amino acids. CDR3 bases: TGTGCCTGGGGCAGTAGGCATTTT. It codes for CAWGSRHF.